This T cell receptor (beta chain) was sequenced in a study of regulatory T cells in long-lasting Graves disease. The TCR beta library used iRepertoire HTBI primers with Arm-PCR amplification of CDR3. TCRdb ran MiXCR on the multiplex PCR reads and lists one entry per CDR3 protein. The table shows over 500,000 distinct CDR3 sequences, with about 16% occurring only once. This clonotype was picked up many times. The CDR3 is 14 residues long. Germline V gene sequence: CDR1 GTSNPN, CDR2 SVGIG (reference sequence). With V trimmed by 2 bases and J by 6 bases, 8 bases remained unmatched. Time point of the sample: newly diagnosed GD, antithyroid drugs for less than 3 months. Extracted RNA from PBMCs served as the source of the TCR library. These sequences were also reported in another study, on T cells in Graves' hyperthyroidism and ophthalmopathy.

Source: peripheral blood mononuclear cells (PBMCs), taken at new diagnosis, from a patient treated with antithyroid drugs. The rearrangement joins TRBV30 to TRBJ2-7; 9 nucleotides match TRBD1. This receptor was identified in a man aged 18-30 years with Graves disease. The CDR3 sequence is CAWSPGQGLIEQYF. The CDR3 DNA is TGTGCCTGGAGTCCAGGACAGGGGTTAATCGAGCAGTACTTC.